This T cell receptor beta chain was obtained from a study of T cell responses to AZD1222 COVID-19 vaccine. General observations from the study: Nearly half of spike-specific TCRs reportedly target variant regions that are unmutated in the B.1.351 and B.1.1.7 variants. Repertoire sampling happened only post peak T cell response. White British ancestry dominated among donors, who included more females, and clonal diversity was possibly underestimated.

Trimming left V 0 bases short and J 3 bases short, with 7 bases between. Germline-derived CDR1 and CDR2 are SGHRS and YFSETQ. There are 15 residues in the CDR3. Clones were read by immunoSEQ multiplex PCR, and TCRdb kept only the in-frame ones, dropping some. The sample lists more than 150,000 clones; about nine tenths were seen once. Pooling was applied to second doses at about 4 or about 12 weeks. As regards this clone: No antigen is known for it.

V usage is TRBV5-1 and J usage is TRBJ2-6, with no clear D. The sample was peripheral blood, taken 28 days after the second AZD1222 dose. This receptor was obtained from an adult who received the AZD1222 COVID-19 vaccine. The CDR3 spells CASSLESFGANVLTF. DNA for the CDR3: TGCGCCAGCAGCTTGGAGTCCTTTGGGGCCAACGTCCTGACTTTC.